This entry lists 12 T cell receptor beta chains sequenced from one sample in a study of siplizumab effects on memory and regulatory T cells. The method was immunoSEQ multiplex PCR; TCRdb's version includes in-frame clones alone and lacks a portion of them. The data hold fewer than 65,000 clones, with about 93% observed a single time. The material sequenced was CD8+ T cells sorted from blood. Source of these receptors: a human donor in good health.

CDR3: CASSYSGSSYNEQFF. The DNA of the CDR3 is TGTGCCAGCAGCTATAGCGGTAGCTCCTACAATGAGCAGTTCTTC. This chain joins TRBV7-9 and TRBJ2-1; a possible D gene is TRBD2 (6 bases). CDR3 length equals 15 residues. Germline V CDR1 and CDR2: SEHNR, FQNEAQ (reference sequence). Trimming removed 4 bases at V and 0 bases at J, with 10 bases between.

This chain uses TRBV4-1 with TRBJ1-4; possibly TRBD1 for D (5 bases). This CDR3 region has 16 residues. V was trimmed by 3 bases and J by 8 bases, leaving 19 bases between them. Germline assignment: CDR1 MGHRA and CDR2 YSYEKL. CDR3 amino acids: CASSQQGWMGREKLFF. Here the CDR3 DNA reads TGCGCCAGCAGCCAGCAAGGATGGATGGGGCGGGAAAAACTGTTTTTT.

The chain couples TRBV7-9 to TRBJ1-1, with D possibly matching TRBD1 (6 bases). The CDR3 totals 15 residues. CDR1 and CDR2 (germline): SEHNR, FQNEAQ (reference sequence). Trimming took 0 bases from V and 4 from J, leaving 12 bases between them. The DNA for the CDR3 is TGTGCCAGCAGCTTAGCGCAGGGGAGCGGCACTGAAGCTTTCTTT. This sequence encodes CASSLAQGSGTEAFF.

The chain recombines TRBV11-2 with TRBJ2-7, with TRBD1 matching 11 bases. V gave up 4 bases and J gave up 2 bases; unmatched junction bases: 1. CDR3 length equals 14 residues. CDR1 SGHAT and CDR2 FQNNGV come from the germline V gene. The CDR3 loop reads CASSWDRGTYEQYF. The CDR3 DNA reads TGTGCCAGCAGCTGGGACAGGGGGACCTACGAGCAGTACTTC.

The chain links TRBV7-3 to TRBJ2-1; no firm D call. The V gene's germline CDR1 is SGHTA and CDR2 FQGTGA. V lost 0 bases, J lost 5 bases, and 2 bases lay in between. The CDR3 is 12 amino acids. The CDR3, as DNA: TGTGCCAGCAGCTTAACTGACAATGAGCAGTTCTTC. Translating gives CASSLTDNEQFF.

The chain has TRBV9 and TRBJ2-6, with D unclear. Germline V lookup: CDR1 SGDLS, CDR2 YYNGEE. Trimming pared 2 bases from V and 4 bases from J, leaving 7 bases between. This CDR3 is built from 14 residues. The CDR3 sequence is CASSVQDGANVLTF. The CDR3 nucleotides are TGTGCCAGCAGCGTCCAGGACGGGGCCAACGTCCTGACTTTC.

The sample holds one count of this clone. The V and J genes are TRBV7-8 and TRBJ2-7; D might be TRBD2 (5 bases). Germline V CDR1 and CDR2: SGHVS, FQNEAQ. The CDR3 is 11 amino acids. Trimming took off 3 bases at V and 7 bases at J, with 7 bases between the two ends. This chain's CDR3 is CASSFSGEQYF. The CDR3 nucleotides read TGTGCCAGCAGCTTTTCGGGGGAGCAGTACTTC.

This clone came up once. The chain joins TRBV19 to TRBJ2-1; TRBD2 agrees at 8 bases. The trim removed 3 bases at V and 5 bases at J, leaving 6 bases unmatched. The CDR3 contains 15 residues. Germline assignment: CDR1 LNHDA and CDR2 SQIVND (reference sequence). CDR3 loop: CASSISGNPHNEQFF. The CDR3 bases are TGTGCCAGTAGTATTAGCGGGAACCCCCACAATGAGCAGTTCTTC.

The chain's CDR3 is CASSFTGNYGYTF. CDR3 nucleotides: TGTGCCAGCAGCTTCACAGGGAACTATGGCTACACCTTC. The genes are TRBV28 and TRBJ1-2; D possibly corresponds to TRBD1 (6 bases). CDR3 length: 13 amino acids. Germline lookup yields CDR1 MDHEN and CDR2 SYDVKM. V lost 6 bases and J lost 2, with 10 bases in between.

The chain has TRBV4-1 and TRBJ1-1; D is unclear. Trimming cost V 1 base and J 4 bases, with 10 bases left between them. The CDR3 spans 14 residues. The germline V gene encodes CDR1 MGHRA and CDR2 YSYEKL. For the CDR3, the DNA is TGCGCCAGCAGCCAAGTTTCTCGGGTCACTGAAGCTTTCTTT. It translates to CASSQVSRVTEAFF.

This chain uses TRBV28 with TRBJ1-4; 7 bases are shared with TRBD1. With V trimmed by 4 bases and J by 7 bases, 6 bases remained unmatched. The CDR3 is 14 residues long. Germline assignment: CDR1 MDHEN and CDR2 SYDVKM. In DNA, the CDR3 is TGTGCCAGCAGTTGGGGGACAGAAACTGAAAAACTGTTTTTT. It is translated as CASSWGTETEKLFF.

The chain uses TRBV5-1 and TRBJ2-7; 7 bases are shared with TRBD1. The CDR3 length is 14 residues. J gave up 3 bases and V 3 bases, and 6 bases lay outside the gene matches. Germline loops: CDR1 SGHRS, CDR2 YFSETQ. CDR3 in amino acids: CASSSGTENYEQYF. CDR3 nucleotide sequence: TGCGCCAGCAGCTCCGGGACAGAAAACTACGAGCAGTACTTC. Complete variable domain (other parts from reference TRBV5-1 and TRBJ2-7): KAGVTQTPRYLIKTRGQQVTLSCSPISGHRSVSWYQQTPGQGLQFLFEYFSETQRNKGNFPGRFSGRQFSNSRSEMNVSTLELGDSALYLCASSSGTENYEQYFGPGTRLTVT.